This passage covers 30 T cell receptor beta chains from one sample sequenced in a study of identical twins. TCRdb re-analysed the 5' RACE reads in MiXCR, keeping a single row per CDR3 protein. The sample lists some 210,000 distinct CDR3 sequences, approximately 16% occurring once. These data also featured in a second study, about T cells expressing NK-cell markers.

Material: CD8+ T cells sorted from blood. Receptor source: a woman aged 18-29 years in good health.

This sequence joins TRBV11-1 and TRBJ1-2; maybe TRBD1 (6 bases). CDR3 length: 15 amino acids. CDR1 SGHAT and CDR2 FQDESV come from the germline V gene (reference sequence). V was cut by 4 bases and J by 6 bases, with 18 bases left in between. CDR3 bases: TGTGCCAGCAGCTCCATGGACGGGGGCATCGATGGCTACACCTTC. This translates into CASSSMDGGIDGYTF.

The V and J genes are TRBV5-5 and TRBJ1-3; D uncertain. The CDR3 loop spans 16 amino acids. The germline CDR1 and CDR2 sequences are SGHKS and YYEKEE (reference sequence). Trimming removed 4 bases from V and 0 bases from J, with 14 bases in between. The CDR3 region is CASSLGKFHSGNTIYF. DNA for the CDR3: TGTGCCAGCAGCCTAGGGAAGTTTCACTCTGGAAACACCATATATTTT.

This clonotype has a handful of counts. V usage is TRBV10-2 and J usage is TRBJ2-3; 7 bases map to TRBD1. The V and J ends lost 8 bases and 2 bases, in that order; junction bases with no gene match: 7. Germline V CDR1 and CDR2: WSHSY, SAAADI. The CDR3 is 14 amino acids. CDR3 in DNA: TGCGCCAGCTCTGACAGGGCCAACACAGATACGCAGTATTTT. The encoded protein is CASSDRANTDTQYF.

The gene calls are TRBV12-3 or TRBV12-4 and TRBJ2-1; D is unresolved. V lost 3 bases and J lost 8, with 5 bases in between. The CDR3 has 11 amino acids. CDR3 sequence reads: CASSFNDEQFF. The DNA for the CDR3 is TGTGCCAGCAGTTTTAACGATGAGCAGTTCTTC.

This clonotype was recorded many times. V gene TRBV6-2 or TRBV6-3 combines with J gene TRBJ2-1; possible D gene TRBD2, 6 bases. CDR3 length: 16 amino acids. The V end was cut by 0 bases, the J end by 7 bases, with 16 bases between. Germline CDR1 MNHEY, CDR2 SVGEGT. In DNA form, the CDR3 reads TGTGCCAGCAGTTACTCGGCGGAGGGGCTCGGAAATGAGCAGTTCTTC. Protein product: CASSYSAEGLGNEQFF.

This clonotype has ten or more counts. The V gene is TRBV20-1, the J gene TRBJ2-1; D not resolved. V gave up 3 bases and J gave up 5 bases, with 11 bases separating them. The CDR3 has 13 amino acids. CDR1 DFQATT and CDR2 SNEGSKA come from the germline V gene (reference sequence). The CDR3 sequence is CSASGPINNEQFF. CDR3 DNA sequence: TGCAGTGCTAGCGGGCCTATAAACAATGAGCAGTTCTTC.

This clonotype was found many times. This chain links TRBV12-3 or TRBV12-4 with TRBJ1-5, with 7 bases identical to TRBD1. Trimming took 8 bases from V and 5 from J; bases not matched to a gene: 6. This CDR3 comprises 13 residues. CDR3 coding DNA: TGTGCCAGCGGGGCAGGGGGATATCAGCCCCAGCATTTT. This sequence encodes CASGAGGYQPQHF.

This clonotype appeared a few times. The chain is built from TRBV6-2 or TRBV6-3 and TRBJ2-1, with D unresolved. Deletions cut 0 bases from V and 1 base from J, with 10 bases between. From germline, CDR1 is MNHEY and CDR2 SVGEGT. The CDR3 runs 16 residues. Written as DNA, the CDR3 is TGTGCCAGCAGTTACTCCATCATCAAGTCCTACAATGAGCAGTTCTTC. Residues: CASSYSIIKSYNEQFF.

The V call is TRBV15, the J call TRBJ2-2; D remains unclear. CDR1 is LNHNV and CDR2 is YYDKDF in the germline V gene (reference sequence). The CDR3 sequence is 14 residues long. V was shortened by 0 bases and J by 8 bases, with 10 bases between the two germline ends. The CDR3 nucleotides read TGTGCCACCAGCAGAGATCGTGGAAGTGGGGAGCTGTTTTTT. Translated, it gives CATSRDRGSGELFF.

This clonotype was seen more than once but under ten times. The CDR3 DNA follows: TGTGCCAGCAGTGTATATACGGGGTCGGGTGAAAAACTGTTTTTT. Translated: CASSVYTGSGEKLFF. This rearrangement joins TRBV12-3 or TRBV12-4 to TRBJ1-4; D uncertain. The CDR3 spans 15 residues. The V gene lost 5 bases and the J gene lost 7 bases, with 17 bases spanning the gap.

The chain carries TRBV9 and TRBJ2-5; D is unresolved. V was shortened by 4 bases and J by 1 base, with 11 bases between the two germline ends. The CDR3 totals 14 residues. Germline CDR1 reads SGDLS; CDR2 reads YYNGEE. The CDR3 nucleotides are TGTGCCAGCAGCCTCCAGGCGGTCCAAGAGACCCAGTACTTC. Its translation: CASSLQAVQETQYF. The full variable domain, in which reference TRBV9 and TRBJ2-5 provide the parts outside the CDR3, is DSGVTQTPKHLITATGQRVTLRCSPRSGDLSVYWYQQSLDQGLQFLIQYYNGEERAKGNILERFSAQQFPDLHSELNLSSLELGDSALYFCASSLQAVQETQYFGPGTRLLVL.

DNA for the CDR3: TGTGCCAGCAGCCCCCACGGGCTACCAGATACGCAGTATTTT. This sequence encodes CASSPHGLPDTQYF. The chain carries TRBV9 and TRBJ2-3; D is uncertain. The germline gives CDR1 SGDLS, CDR2 YYNGEE. The CDR3 extends over 14 amino acids. V shed 4 bases and J shed 4 bases, with 13 bases lying between them.

The chain is built from TRBV9 and TRBJ2-3, with TRBD1 matching 9 bases. The CDR3 consists of 15 residues. The ends lost 9 bases at V and 6 bases at J; junction bases unmatched: 14. Germline values: CDR1 SGDLS, CDR2 YYNGEE. CDR3 residues: CATSGTGGASDTQYF. The CDR3 DNA reads as TGTGCCACTTCCGGCACAGGGGGCGCTTCGGATACGCAGTATTTT.

J is TRBJ2-5 and V is TRBV7-9; D is uncertain. The CDR3 covers 14 residues. The germline CDR1 and CDR2 sequences are SEHNR and FQNEAQ (reference sequence). Trimming took off 4 bases at V and 0 bases at J, with 9 bases between the two ends. The CDR3 DNA follows: TGTGCCAGCAGCTCCCCTGGCCACCAAGAGACCCAGTACTTC. Its translation: CASSSPGHQETQYF.

This clonotype showed up just a few times. The genes are TRBV7-9 and TRBJ2-1, with 7 positions matching TRBD1. Losses at the gene ends were 5 bases for V and 8 bases for J; bases not matched to a gene: 12. This CDR3 region has 15 residues. Germline V lookup: CDR1 SEHNR, CDR2 FQNEAQ (reference sequence). The CDR3 DNA reads as TGTGCCAGCAGCGTGGGACAGAGCCCCTCGGATGAGCAGTTCTTC. Its translation is CASSVGQSPSDEQFF.

This clonotype was observed a few times. This chain links TRBV11-2 with TRBJ2-5, with D perhaps matching TRBD1 (6 bases). The V and J ends lost 1 base and 5 bases respectively, with 14 bases between them. Per germline, CDR1 SGHAT and CDR2 FQNNGV. The CDR3 totals 15 residues. In DNA, the CDR3 is TGTGCCAGCAGCTTAGTACCAGGGGCCGGGGAGACCCAGTACTTC. Its protein product is CASSLVPGAGETQYF.

This chain joins TRBV11-2 and TRBJ2-5; 8 bases match TRBD2. The germline gives CDR1 SGHAT, CDR2 FQNNGV. The CDR3 has 16 residues. Losses at the gene ends were 5 bases for V and 0 bases for J; bases not matched to a gene: 8. CDR3 DNA: TGTGCCAGCAGCACCCTTGCTAGCGGGTACCAAGAGACCCAGTACTTC. This sequence encodes CASSTLASGYQETQYF.

A few counts support this clonotype. The chain recombines TRBV4-3 with TRBJ2-7, with TRBD1 matching over 9 bases. The CDR3 sequence is 15 residues long. The junction had 3 bases not matched to a gene; V was cut back by 1 base and J by 2 bases. CDR1 is LGHNA and CDR2 is YSLEER in the germline V gene. The CDR3 protein is CASSQGTGVAYEQYF. CDR3 coding DNA: TGCGCCAGCAGCCAAGGGACAGGGGTCGCCTACGAGCAGTACTTC.

There are many counts of this clonotype. V and J are TRBV2 and TRBJ2-1; perhaps TRBD2 as D (6 bases). The V end lost 8 bases, the J end lost 5 bases, and 16 bases lay between the germline ends. Germline V CDR1 and CDR2: SNHLY, FYNNEI. The CDR3 is 14 amino acids. CDR3 in amino acids: CASLGVAANNEQFF. In DNA, the CDR3 is TGTGCCAGCTTAGGGGTAGCGGCCAACAATGAGCAGTTCTTC.

This clonotype was seen only a few times. V gene TRBV15 combines with J gene TRBJ2-1; D possibly matches TRBD1 or TRBD2 (7 bases each). Germline V CDR1 and CDR2: LNHNV, YYDKDF (reference sequence). V lost 8 bases, J lost 6 bases, and 17 bases lay in between. The CDR3 covers 14 residues. CDR3 DNA: TGTGCCACCTCCAGGGGGGGGGTAGGCAATGAGCAGTTCTTC. This gives the protein CATSRGGVGNEQFF.

This clonotype has just a few counts. V gene TRBV12-3 or TRBV12-4 combines with J gene TRBJ2-4; D possibly corresponds to TRBD1 (6 bases). The V end was cut by 4 bases, the J end by 0 bases, with 16 bases between. The CDR3 runs 17 residues. The CDR3 reads CASSSPGQGTAKNIQYF. The CDR3 DNA is TGTGCCAGCAGTTCCCCGGGCCAGGGGACAGCCAAAAACATTCAGTACTTC.

This clonotype occurred a few times. This chain links TRBV10-3 with TRBJ2-1, with D possibly called TRBD1 or TRBD2 (5 bases each). The V end lost 8 bases, the J end lost 9 bases, and 20 bases lay between the germline ends. This CDR3 region has 14 residues. Looked up from germline, CDR1 is ENHRY and CDR2 is SYGVKD. CDR3 sequence reads: CAIAPGADVGEQFF. CDR3 DNA sequence: TGTGCCATCGCCCCCGGGGCGGACGTGGGTGAGCAGTTCTTC.

This clonotype was observed a handful of times. This chain links TRBV25-1 with TRBJ2-7, with D uncertain. CDR3 size: 13 residues. Germline CDR1 reads MGHDK; CDR2 reads SYGVNS. Between the trimmed V and J ends, which lost 4 bases and 7 bases, there was a span of 14 bases. The CDR3 region has the DNA TGTGCCAGCAGTGCGGGCCTCACTGGGGAGCAGTACTTC. Its translation: CASSAGLTGEQYF.

The rearrangement joins TRBV7-9 to TRBJ2-1; the D gene is possibly TRBD1 (5 bases). The CDR3 totals 15 residues. Trimming removed 3 bases from V and 5 bases from J, with 14 bases in between. The germline CDR1 and CDR2 sequences are SEHNR and FQNEAQ (reference sequence). The CDR3 loop is CASSLYGQGNNEQFF. DNA of the CDR3: TGTGCCAGCAGCTTGTACGGTCAGGGCAACAATGAGCAGTTCTTC.

J is TRBJ2-1 and V is TRBV19; D gene unclear. V was trimmed by 10 bases and J by 2 bases, leaving 15 bases between them. Germline assignment: CDR1 LNHDA and CDR2 SQIVND (reference sequence). CDR3 length equals 14 residues. DNA for the CDR3: TGTGCCACCCGGTGGTCGAGCACCTACAATGAGCAGTTCTTC. Translation gives CATRWSSTYNEQFF.

This clonotype was recorded a few times. The chain combines TRBV6-2 or TRBV6-3 with TRBJ2-2, with no clear D. The germline V and J ends were trimmed by 4 bases and 1 base, with 7 bases remaining between them. The CDR3 consists of 14 residues. CDR1 and CDR2 (germline): MNHEY, SVGEGT. The CDR3 sequence is CASSWVRNTGELFF. In DNA form, the CDR3 reads TGTGCCAGCAGTTGGGTTAGGAACACCGGGGAGCTGTTTTTT.

The V call is TRBV7-9, the J call TRBJ1-1; TRBD1 is a possible D gene (5 bases). The CDR3 totals 14 residues. Trimming took off 6 bases at V and 1 base at J, with 12 bases between the two ends. Germline assignment: CDR1 SEHNR and CDR2 FQNEAQ (reference sequence). The CDR3 DNA reads TGTGCCAGCAGTCGGGACGGAGCGAACACTGAAGCTTTCTTT. Translating it yields CASSRDGANTEAFF.

The CDR3 bases are TGTGCCAGCAGTTTTGCAGGGAACGAGCAGTACTTC. Protein sequence: CASSFAGNEQYF. This chain links TRBV12-3 or TRBV12-4 with TRBJ2-7; maybe TRBD1 (5 bases). The CDR3 extends over 12 amino acids. Trimming shortened V by 3 bases and J by 5 bases, and 8 bases separated the two germline ends.

The sample holds many counts of this clonotype. The rearrangement uses TRBV4-1 and TRBJ1-4; D is ambiguous. This CDR3 spans 14 amino acids. Germline V gene sequence: CDR1 MGHRA, CDR2 YSYEKL. The V gene lost 0 bases and the J gene lost 4 bases, with 6 bases spanning the gap. The CDR3, as DNA: TGCGCCAGCAGCCAAGATGGGCGTAATGAAAAACTGTTTTTT. Translation: CASSQDGRNEKLFF.

This clonotype was found many times. J is TRBJ2-7 and V is TRBV10-2, with a possible D match to TRBD2 (6 bases). V lost 4 bases, J lost 0 bases, and 10 bases lay in between. Looked up from germline, CDR1 is WSHSY and CDR2 is SAAADI. CDR3 length: 14 residues. This CDR3 is CASSAGAFSYEQYF. DNA of the CDR3: TGCGCCAGCAGTGCGGGAGCCTTCTCCTACGAGCAGTACTTC.